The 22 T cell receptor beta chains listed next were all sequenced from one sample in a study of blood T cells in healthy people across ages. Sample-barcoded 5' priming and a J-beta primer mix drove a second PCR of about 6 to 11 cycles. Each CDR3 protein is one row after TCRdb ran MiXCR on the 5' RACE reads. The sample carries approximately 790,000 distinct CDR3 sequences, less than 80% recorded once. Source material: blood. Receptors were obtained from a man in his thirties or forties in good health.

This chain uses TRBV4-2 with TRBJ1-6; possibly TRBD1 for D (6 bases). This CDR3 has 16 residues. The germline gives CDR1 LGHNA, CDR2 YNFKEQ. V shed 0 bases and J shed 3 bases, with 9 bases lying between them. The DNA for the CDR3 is TGTGCCAGCAGCCAAGAGTCGGGACACTATAATTCACCCCTCCACTTT. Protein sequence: CASSQESGHYNSPLHF.

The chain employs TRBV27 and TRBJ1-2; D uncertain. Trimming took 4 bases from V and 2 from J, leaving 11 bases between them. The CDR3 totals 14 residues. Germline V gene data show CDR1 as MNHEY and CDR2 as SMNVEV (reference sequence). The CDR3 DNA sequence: TGTGCCAGCAGTTCTCTTGGGGAAAACTATGGCTACACCTTC. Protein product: CASSSLGENYGYTF.

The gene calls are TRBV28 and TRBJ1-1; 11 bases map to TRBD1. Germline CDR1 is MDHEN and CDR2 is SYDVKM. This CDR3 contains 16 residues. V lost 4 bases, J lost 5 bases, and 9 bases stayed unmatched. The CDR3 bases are TGTGCCAGCAGTTCCCCCTCCGGGACAGGGGGAACTGAAGCTTTCTTT. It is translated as CASSSPSGTGGTEAFF.

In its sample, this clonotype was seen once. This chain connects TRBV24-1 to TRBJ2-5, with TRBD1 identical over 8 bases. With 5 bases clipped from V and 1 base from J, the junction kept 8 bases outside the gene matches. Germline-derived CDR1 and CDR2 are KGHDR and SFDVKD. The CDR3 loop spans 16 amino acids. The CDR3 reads CATSGVGTGGQETQYF. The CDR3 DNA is TGTGCCACCAGTGGGGTGGGGACAGGAGGCCAAGAGACCCAGTACTTC.

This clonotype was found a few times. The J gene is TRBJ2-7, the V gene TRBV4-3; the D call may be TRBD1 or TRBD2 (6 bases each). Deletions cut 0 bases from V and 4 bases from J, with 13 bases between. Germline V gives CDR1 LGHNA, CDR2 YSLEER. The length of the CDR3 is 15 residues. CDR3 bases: TGCGCCAGCAGCCAAGAGTCAGGGGCGGGATACGAGCAGTACTTC. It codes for CASSQESGAGYEQYF.

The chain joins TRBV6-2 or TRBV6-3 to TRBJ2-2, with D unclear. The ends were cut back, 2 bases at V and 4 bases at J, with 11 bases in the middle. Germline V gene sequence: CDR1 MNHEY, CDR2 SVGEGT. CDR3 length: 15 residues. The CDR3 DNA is TGTGCCAGCAGTTACATGCTGGGGTCCACCGGGGAGCTGTTTTTT. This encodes CASSYMLGSTGELFF.

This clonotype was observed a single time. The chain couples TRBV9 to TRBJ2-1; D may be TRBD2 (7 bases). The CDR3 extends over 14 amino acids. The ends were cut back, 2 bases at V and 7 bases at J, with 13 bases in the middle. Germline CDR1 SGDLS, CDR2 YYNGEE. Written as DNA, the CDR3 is TGTGCCAGCAGCGTTGGCGGGGGCCAAAATGAGCAGTTCTTC. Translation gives CASSVGGGQNEQFF.

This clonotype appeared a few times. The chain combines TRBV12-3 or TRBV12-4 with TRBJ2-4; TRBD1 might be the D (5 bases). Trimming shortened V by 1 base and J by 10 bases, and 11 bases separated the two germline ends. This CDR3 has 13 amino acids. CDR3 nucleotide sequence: TGTGCCAGCAGTTTAGACCAGGGCGGTATTCAGTACTTC. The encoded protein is CASSLDQGGIQYF.

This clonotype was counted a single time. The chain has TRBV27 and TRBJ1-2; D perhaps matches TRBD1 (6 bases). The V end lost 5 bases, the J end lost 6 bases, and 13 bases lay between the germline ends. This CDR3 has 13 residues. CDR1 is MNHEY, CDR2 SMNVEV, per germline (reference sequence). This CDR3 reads CASSQDGGHGYTF. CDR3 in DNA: TGTGCCAGCAGTCAGGACGGGGGGCATGGCTACACCTTC.

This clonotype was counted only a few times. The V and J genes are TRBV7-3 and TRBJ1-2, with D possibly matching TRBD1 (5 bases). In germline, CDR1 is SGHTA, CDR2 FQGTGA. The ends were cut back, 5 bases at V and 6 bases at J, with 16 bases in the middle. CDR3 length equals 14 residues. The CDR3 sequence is CASSRAEWDDGYTF. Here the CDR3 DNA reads TGTGCCAGCAGCCGTGCTGAGTGGGACGATGGCTACACCTTC.

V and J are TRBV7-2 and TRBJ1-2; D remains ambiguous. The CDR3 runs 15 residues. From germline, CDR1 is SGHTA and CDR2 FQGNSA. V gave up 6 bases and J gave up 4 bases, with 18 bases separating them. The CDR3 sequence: CASREAQEGFYGYTF. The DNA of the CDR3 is TGTGCCAGCAGAGAAGCTCAGGAGGGCTTCTATGGCTACACCTTC.

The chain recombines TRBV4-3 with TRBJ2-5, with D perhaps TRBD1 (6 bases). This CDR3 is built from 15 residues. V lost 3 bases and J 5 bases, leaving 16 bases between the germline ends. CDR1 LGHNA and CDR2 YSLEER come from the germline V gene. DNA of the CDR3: TGCGCCAGCAGCCAGAACAGGGCCCTCGGGGAGACCCAGTACTTC. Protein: CASSQNRALGETQYF.

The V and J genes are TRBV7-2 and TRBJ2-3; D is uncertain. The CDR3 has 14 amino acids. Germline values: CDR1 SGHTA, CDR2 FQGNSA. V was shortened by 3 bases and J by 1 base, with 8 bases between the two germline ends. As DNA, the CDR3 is TGTGCCAGCAGCTTGAACACCCGCACAGATACGCAGTATTTT. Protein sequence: CASSLNTRTDTQYF. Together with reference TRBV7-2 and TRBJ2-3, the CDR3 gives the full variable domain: GAGVSQSPSNKVTEKGKDVELRCDPISGHTALYWYRQSLGQGLEFLIYFQGNSAPDKSGLPSDRFSAERTGGSVSTLTIQRTQQEDSAVYLCASSLNTRTDTQYFGPGTRLTVL.

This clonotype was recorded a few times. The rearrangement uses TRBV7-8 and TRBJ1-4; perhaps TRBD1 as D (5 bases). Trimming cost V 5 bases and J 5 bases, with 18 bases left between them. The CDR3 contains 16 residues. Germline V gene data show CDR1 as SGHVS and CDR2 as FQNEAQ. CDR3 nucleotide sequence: TGTGCCAGCAGCACTCAGAACCGGGACTTCAATGAAAAACTGTTTTTT. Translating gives CASSTQNRDFNEKLFF.

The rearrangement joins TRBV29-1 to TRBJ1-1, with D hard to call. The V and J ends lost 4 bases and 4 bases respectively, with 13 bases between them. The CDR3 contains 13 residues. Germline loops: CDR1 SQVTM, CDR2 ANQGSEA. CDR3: CSVVGSRGTEAFF. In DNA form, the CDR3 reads TGCAGCGTTGTTGGGTCCCGGGGCACTGAAGCTTTCTTT.

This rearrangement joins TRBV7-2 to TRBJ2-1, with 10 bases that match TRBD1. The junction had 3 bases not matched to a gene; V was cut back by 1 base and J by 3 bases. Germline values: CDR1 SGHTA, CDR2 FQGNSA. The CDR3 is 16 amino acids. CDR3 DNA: TGTGCCAGCAGCTTAGGGACAGGGGGTATCTACAATGAGCAGTTCTTC. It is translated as CASSLGTGGIYNEQFF.

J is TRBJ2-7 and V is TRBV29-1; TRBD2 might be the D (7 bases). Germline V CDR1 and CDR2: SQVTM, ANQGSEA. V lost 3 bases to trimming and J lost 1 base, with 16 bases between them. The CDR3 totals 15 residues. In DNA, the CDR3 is TGCAGCGTTGACTCCACAGGGAGGGGGTCCTACGAGCAGTACTTC. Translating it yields CSVDSTGRGSYEQYF.

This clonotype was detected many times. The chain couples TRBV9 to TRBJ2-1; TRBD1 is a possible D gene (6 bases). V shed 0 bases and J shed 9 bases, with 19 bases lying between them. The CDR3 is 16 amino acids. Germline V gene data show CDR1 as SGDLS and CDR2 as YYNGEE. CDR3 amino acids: CASSVGVQGYNGEQFF. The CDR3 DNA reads TGTGCCAGCAGCGTAGGGGTACAGGGTTACAATGGTGAGCAGTTCTTC.

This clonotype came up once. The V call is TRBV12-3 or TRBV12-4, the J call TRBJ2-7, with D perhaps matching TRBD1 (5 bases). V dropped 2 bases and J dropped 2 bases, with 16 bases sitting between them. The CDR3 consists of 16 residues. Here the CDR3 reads CASSLKQAGVPYEQYF. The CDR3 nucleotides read TGTGCCAGCAGTTTAAAACAGGCCGGCGTTCCCTACGAGCAGTACTTC.

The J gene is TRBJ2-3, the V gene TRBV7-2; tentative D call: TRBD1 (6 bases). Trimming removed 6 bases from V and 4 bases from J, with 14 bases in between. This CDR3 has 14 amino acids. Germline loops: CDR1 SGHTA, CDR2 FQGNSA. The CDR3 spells CASRSAKGADTQYF. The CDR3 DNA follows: TGTGCCAGCAGATCGGCGAAGGGGGCAGATACGCAGTATTTT.

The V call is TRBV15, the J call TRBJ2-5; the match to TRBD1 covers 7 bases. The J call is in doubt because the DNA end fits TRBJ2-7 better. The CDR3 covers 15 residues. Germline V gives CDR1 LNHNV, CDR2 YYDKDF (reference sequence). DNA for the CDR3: TGTGCCACCAGCAGAGGTTCTGACAGGGACTACGAGCAGTACTTC. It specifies CATSRGSDRDYEQYF.

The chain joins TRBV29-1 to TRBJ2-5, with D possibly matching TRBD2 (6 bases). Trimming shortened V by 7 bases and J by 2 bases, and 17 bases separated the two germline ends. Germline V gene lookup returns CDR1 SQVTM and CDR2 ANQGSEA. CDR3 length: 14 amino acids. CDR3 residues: CSGGGVGGQETQYF. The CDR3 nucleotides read TGCAGCGGTGGGGGTGTGGGGGGACAAGAGACCCAGTACTTC.